This T cell receptor (beta chain) was identified in a study of shared clonotypes between healthy human individuals. CD4+ cells yielded CD45RA+ naive and CD45RA-negative memory subsets. Findings of the study overall: Between a handful of donors, naive CD4 clonotypes were shared at a level of roughly 5.5%.

Germline CDR1 and CDR2: SGHRS and YFSETQ. The V and J ends lost 5 bases and 4 bases respectively, with 12 bases between them. The length of the CDR3 is 13 residues. TCRdb's table, derived via immunoSEQ multiplex PCR, lists solely in-frame clones and lacks some. This sample has some 2,000,000 clones; 85% to 95% occur once, and the top ten carry 0.1% to 0.15%. Turning to this clone: Its antigen is as yet unknown.

The rearrangement uses TRBV5-1 and TRBJ1-2; D unclear. The receptor was isolated from a man aged 18 to 30 in good health. The sequenced material came from naive CD4+ T cells sorted from blood. Subset given: CD45RA+ positively selected. The CDR3 reads CASRFDNSYGYTF. CDR3 in DNA: TGCGCCAGCAGATTTGACAACAGCTATGGCTACACCTTC.